This TCR beta chain was identified during a study of cytomegalovirus exposure and HLA in healthy donors. A multiplex PCR was run with 60 Vbeta primers and 13 Jbeta primers. Measured with immunoSEQ multiplex PCR; TCRdb has only the in-frame clones, and not every one. The table lists around 140,000 clones, 75% to 85% of them singletons. V lost 3 bases and J lost 2, with 7 bases in between. The CDR3 sequence is 13 residues long. Looked up from germline, CDR1 is MRHNA and CDR2 is SNTAGT. Study-wide points: Upon later analysis, HLA-associated TCR beta chains proved more clonally expanded than other, equally common chains. HLA allele associations emerged for 17,000 or so TCR beta sequences in a later analysis, at 0.05 false discovery rate. There were some public TCRs occurring in many donors, but most TCR sequences were rare.

As concerns this clone: Its specificity is unknown.

Healthy bone marrow donors made up the donor group. The sequence came from a female donor in good health and CMV-seropositive. The chain has TRBV6-4 and TRBJ2-5; unclear D gene. The source material was PBMCs. CDR3 amino acids: CASSEEPQETQYF. DNA of the CDR3: TGTGCCAGCAGTGAGGAGCCACAAGAGACCCAGTACTTC.